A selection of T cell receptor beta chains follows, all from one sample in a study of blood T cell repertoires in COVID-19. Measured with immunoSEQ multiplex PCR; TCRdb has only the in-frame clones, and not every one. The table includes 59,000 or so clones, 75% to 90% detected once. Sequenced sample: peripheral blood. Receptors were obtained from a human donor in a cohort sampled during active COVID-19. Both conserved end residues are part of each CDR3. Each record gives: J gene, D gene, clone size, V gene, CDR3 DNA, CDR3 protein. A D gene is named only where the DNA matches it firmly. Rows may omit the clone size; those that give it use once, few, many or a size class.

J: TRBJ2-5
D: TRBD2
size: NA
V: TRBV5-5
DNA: TGTGCCAGCAGCAGTCGACTAGCGGGGGGGCAAGAGACCCAGTACTTC
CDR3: CASSSRLAGGQETQYF

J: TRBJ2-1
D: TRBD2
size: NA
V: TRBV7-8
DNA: TGTGCCAGCAGCTTACGACCTCTAGCGGGGGAGTACAATGAGCAGTTCTTC
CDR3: CASSLRPLAGEYNEQFF

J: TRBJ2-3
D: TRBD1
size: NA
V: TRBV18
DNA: TGTGCCAGCTCACGCGGCGGACAGGGGCCAGATACGCAGTATTTT
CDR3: CASSRGGQGPDTQYF

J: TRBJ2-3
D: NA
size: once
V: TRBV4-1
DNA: TGCGCCAGCAGCCCCTCGGGAGATACGCAGTATTTT
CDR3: CASSPSGDTQYF

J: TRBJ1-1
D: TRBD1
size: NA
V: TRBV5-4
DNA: TGTGCCAGCAGCCCGAAAAACAGGGGGCCGATGAACACTGAAGCTTTCTTT
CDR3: CASSPKNRGPMNTEAFF

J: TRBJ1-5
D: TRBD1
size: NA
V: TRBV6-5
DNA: TGTGCCAGCAGACGGACAGGGGTGCGCAATCAGCCCCAGCATTTT
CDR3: CASRRTGVRNQPQHF

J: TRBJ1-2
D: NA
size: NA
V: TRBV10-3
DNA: TGTGCCAGCGAGAGTGATAACTATGGCTACACCTTC
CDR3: CASESDNYGYTF

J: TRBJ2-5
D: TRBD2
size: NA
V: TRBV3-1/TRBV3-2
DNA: TGTGCCAGCAGCCCCACTAGCGGGGGGGGAGAGACCCAGTACTTC
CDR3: CASSPTSGGGETQYF

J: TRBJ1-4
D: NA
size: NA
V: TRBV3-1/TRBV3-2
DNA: TGTGCCAGCAGACGGGGGGAAAAACTGTTTTTT
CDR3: CASRRGEKLFF

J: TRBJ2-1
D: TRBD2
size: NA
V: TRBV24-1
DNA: TGTGCCACCAGTGATAATAAGCGGGGGGGCACCTACAATGAGCAGTTCTTC
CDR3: CATSDNKRGGTYNEQFF

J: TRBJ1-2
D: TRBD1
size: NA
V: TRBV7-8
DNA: TGTGCCAGCAGCCCAGGGGGAACCTATGGCTACACCTTC
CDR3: CASSPGGTYGYTF

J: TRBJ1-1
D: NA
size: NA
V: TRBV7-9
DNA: TGTGCCAGCAGCTTAGTGTTAGGGGGTGAAGCTTTCTTT
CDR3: CASSLVLGGEAFF

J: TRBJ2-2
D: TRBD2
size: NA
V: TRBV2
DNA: TGTGCCAGCAGTCACCCTCGCGGGGGGGTTACCGGGGAGCTGTTTTTT
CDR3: CASSHPRGGVTGELFF

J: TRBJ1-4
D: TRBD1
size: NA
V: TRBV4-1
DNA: TGCGCCAGCAGCCAAGAGACAGGGGCGGGTGAAAAACTGTTTTTT
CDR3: CASSQETGAGEKLFF

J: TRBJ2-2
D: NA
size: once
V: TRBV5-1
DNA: TGCGCCAGCAGCTCCTCAGGGTTTCCCGGGGAGCTGTTTTTT
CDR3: CASSSSGFPGELFF

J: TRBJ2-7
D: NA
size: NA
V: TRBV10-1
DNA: TGCGCCAGCAGTGATCGGCCGGGAGTTTATGAGCAGTACTTC
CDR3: CASSDRPGVYEQYF

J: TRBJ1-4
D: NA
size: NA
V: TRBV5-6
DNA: TGTGCCAGCAGCTTGGAAGGGGCAGCAACTAATGAAAAACTGTTTTTT
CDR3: CASSLEGAATNEKLFF

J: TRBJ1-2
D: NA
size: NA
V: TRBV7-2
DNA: TGTGCCAGCAGCTTCGGGGGACCTATCATCTATGGCTACACCTTC
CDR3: CASSFGGPIIYGYTF

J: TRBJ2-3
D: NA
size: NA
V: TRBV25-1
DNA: TGTGCCCTGGAGGACCCCACAGATACGCAGTATTTT
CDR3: CALEDPTDTQYF

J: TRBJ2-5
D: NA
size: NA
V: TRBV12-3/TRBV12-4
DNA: TGTGCCAGCAGTTTCCGGGGCCAAGAGACCCAGTACTTC
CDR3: CASSFRGQETQYF

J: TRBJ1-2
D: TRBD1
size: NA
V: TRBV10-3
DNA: TGTGCCATCGGGGACAGGTCTGGAGGCTACACCTTC
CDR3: CAIGDRSGGYTF

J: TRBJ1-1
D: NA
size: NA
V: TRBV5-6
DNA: TGTGCCAGCAGCTTGGTCACGGGGAGAGCTTTCTTT
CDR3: CASSLVTGRAFF

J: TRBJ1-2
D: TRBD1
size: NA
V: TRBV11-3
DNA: TGTGCCAGCAGCTTAGTAACAGGGGGGACGTGGAATACCTATGGCTACACCTTC
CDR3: CASSLVTGGTWNTYGYTF

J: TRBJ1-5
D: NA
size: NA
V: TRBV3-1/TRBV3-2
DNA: TGTGCCAGCAGCCACCGGGGTAATCAGCCCCAGCATTTT
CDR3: CASSHRGNQPQHF

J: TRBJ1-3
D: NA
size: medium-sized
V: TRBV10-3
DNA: TGTGCCACACGCCAGAACACCATATATTTT
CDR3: CATRQNTIYF

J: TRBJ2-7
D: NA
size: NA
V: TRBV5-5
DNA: TGTGCCAGCAGCCCCTGGACACCATCCTACGAGCAGTACTTC
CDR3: CASSPWTPSYEQYF

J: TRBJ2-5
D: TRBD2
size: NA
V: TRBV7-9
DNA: TGTGCCAGCAGCTTAGTCCGGGGGGGCCGGTTCCAAGAGACCCAGTACTTC
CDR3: CASSLVRGGRFQETQYF

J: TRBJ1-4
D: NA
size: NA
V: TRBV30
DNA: TGTGCCTGGATCCGCGGGGGCATTGCTAATGAAAAACTGTTTTTT
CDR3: CAWIRGGIANEKLFF

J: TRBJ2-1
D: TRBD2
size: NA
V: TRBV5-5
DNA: TGTGCCAGCAGCCCTCGGACTAGCGGGGGGTACAATGAGCAGTTCTTC
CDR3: CASSPRTSGGYNEQFF

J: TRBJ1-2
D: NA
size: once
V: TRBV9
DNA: TGTGCCAGCAGCGGGCGACGGACTCCTAACTATGGCTACACCTTC
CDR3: CASSGRRTPNYGYTF

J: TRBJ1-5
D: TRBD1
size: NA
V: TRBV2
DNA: TGTGCCAGCAGTCTACTGACGAGGGGGCTTGGCAATCAGCCCCAGCATTTT
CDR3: CASSLLTRGLGNQPQHF

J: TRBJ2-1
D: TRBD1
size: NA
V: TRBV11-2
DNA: TGTGCCAGCAGCACCCGGGACAGGGAGTATAATGAGCAGTTCTTC
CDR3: CASSTRDREYNEQFF

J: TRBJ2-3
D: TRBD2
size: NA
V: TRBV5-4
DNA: TGTGCCAGCAGCTCGCGCGGGGGGAACACAGATACGCAGTATTTT
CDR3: CASSSRGGNTDTQYF

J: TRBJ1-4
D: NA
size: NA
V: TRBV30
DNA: TGTGCCTACCACTGGACAGCGAATGAAAAACTGTTTTTT
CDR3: CAYHWTANEKLFF

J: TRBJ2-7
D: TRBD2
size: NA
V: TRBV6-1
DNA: TGTGCCAGCAGTGAATATAGAGCGGGGGAAACCTACGAGCAGTACTTC
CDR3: CASSEYRAGETYEQYF

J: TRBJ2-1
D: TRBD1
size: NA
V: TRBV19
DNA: TGTGCCAGTAGGGGACAGCTCTACTACAATGAGCAGTTCTTC
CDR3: CASRGQLYYNEQFF

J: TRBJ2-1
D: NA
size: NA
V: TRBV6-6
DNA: TGTGCCAGCAGTTTGTATGGGTTATTTCGGGATGAGCAGTTCTTC
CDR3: CASSLYGLFRDEQFF

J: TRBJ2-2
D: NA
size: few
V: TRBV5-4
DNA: TGTGCCAGCAGCTTTCGTAGGGGAGGAGGCACCGGGGAGCTGTTTTTT
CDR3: CASSFRRGGGTGELFF

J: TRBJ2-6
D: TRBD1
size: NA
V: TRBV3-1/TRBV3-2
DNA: TGTGCCAGCAGCCGAACGGACAGGGTGATCTCTGGGGCCAACGTCCTGACTTTC
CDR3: CASSRTDRVISGANVLTF

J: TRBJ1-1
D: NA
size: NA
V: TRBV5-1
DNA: TGCGCCAGCAGCCTACTAGACACTGAAGCTTTCTTT
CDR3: CASSLLDTEAFF

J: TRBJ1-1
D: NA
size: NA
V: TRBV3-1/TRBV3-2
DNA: TGTGCCAGCAGCCAAGAATATACCCGAGAAACTTTCTTT
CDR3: CASSQEYTRETFF

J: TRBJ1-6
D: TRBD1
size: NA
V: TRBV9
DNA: TGTGCCAGCAGCGCACTTCCGGGACAGACATTCACCCTCCACTTT
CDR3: CASSALPGQTFTLHF

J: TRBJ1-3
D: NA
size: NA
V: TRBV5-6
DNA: TGTGCCAGCAGCTTAGGGCAGGATTTCGGGGACACCATATATTTT
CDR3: CASSLGQDFGDTIYF

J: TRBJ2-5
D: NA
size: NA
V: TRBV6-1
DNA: TGTGCCAGCAGTGAAGCGCGGCACACCCAAGAGACCCAGTACTTC
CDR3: CASSEARHTQETQYF

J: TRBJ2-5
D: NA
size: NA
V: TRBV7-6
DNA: TGTGCCAGCAGCTCCGCAGTGGGACTGGTCGAAGAGACCCAGTACTTC
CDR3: CASSSAVGLVEETQYF

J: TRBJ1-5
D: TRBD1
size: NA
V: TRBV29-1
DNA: TGCAGCGTTGCCCAGGGGGCCGGTCAGCCCCAGCATTTT
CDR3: CSVAQGAGQPQHF

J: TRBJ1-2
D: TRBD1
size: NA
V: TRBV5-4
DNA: TGTGCCAGCAGCGAGGGACAGTCCTATGGCTACACCTTC
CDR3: CASSEGQSYGYTF

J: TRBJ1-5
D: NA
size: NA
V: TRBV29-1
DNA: TGCAGCGTTGAAATCAAACCAGGGTGGCCCCAGCATTTT
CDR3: CSVEIKPGWPQHF

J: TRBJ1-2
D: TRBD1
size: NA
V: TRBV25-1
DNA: TGTGCCAGCAGTGACCCGGGACAGGCGGCTAACTATGGCTACACCTTC
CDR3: CASSDPGQAANYGYTF

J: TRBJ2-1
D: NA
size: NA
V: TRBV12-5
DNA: TGTGCTAGTGGTTTGGGAAGGGGAAGTGGGCAGTTCTTC
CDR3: CASGLGRGSGQFF

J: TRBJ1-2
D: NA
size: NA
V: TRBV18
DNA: TGTGCCAGCTCACCCGGAGGACAGAGTTACTATGGCTACACCTTC
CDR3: CASSPGGQSYYGYTF

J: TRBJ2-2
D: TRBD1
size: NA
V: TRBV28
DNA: TGTGCCACCCCGGGACAGGCCCGCGGGGAGCTGTTTTTT
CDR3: CATPGQARGELFF

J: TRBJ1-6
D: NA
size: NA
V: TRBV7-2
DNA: TGTGCCAGCAGGGTCACGGTTAACTCCTATAATTCACCCCTCCACTTT
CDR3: CASRVTVNSYNSPLHF

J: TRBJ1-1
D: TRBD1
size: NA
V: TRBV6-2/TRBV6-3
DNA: TGTGCCAGCAGTTTCCTGACAGGGGGCCCGAACACTGAAGCTTTCTTT
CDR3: CASSFLTGGPNTEAFF

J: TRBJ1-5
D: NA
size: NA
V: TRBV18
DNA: TGTGCCAGCTCAGCAGGGAACGCCAATCAGCCCCAGCATTTT
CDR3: CASSAGNANQPQHF

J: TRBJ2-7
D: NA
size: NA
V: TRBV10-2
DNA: TGCGCCAGCAGTGGGACAGACTACGAGCAGTACTTC
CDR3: CASSGTDYEQYF